Below, 20 T cell receptor beta chains from the same sample are listed, as sequenced in a study of PD-L1 blockade in urothelial cancer. TCRdb keeps only in-frame clones here, not all; method: immunoSEQ multiplex PCR. The data hold fewer than 50,000 clones, with 60% to 85% observed a single time. The time point: pretreatment peripheral blood. The specimen comprised PBMCs, sampled around atezolizumab (anti-PD-L1) treatment. All receptors come from a man aged 70 or older with urothelial cancer.

In this sample, this clone turned up once. CDR3 sequence reads: CASSILPRKGGLAKNIQYF. The CDR3 DNA is TGTGCCAGTAGTATCCTCCCTAGGAAAGGGGGCTTGGCCAAAAACATTCAGTACTTC. The rearrangement joins TRBV19 to TRBJ2-4; 7 nucleotides match TRBD1. The CDR3 is made up of 19 amino acids. Germline assignment: CDR1 LNHDA and CDR2 SQIVND (reference sequence). Germline trimming cut 3 bases from V and 1 base from J; bases unmatched to any gene: 15.

The genes are TRBV4-1 and TRBJ2-3; D is uncertain. CDR3 length: 13 amino acids. Trimming pared 1 base from V and 3 bases from J, leaving 5 bases between. Germline V gene lookup returns CDR1 MGHRA and CDR2 YSYEKL. This chain's CDR3 is CASSQVSTDTQYF. The CDR3 DNA sequence: TGCGCCAGCAGCCAAGTTTCTACAGATACGCAGTATTTT.

This clone was observed a single time. This sequence joins TRBV7-9 and TRBJ2-5, with D possibly TRBD1 on 6 matching bases. There are 14 residues in the CDR3. The V gene's germline CDR1 is SEHNR and CDR2 FQNEAQ (reference sequence). Trimming stripped 5 bases from V and 1 base from J, with 11 bases between. DNA for the CDR3: TGTGCCAGCAGCCCTTGGACAGCCCAAGAGACCCAGTACTTC. This gives the protein CASSPWTAQETQYF. The complete variable domain, with remaining parts taken from reference TRBV7-9 and TRBJ2-5, reads DTGVSQNPRHKITKRGQNVTFRCDPISEHNRLYWYRQTLGQGPEFLTYFQNEAQLEKSRLLSDRFSAERPKGSFSTLEIQRTEQGDSAMYLCASSPWTAQETQYFGPGTRLLVL.

This chain connects TRBV28 to TRBJ2-3, with TRBD2 identical over 11 bases. The CDR3 loop spans 17 amino acids. With 6 bases clipped from V and 6 bases from J, the junction kept 14 bases outside the gene matches. Germline CDR1 is MDHEN and CDR2 is SYDVKM. CDR3: CASSSWGSGRAGDTQYF. The CDR3 DNA follows: TGTGCCAGCAGCTCCTGGGGTAGCGGGAGGGCCGGGGATACGCAGTATTTT. Together with reference TRBV28 and TRBJ2-3, the CDR3 gives the full variable domain: DVKVTQSSRYLVKRTGEKVFLECVQDMDHENMFWYRQDPGLGLRLIYFSYDVKMKEKGDIPEGYSVSREKKERFSLILESASTNQTSMYLCASSSWGSGRAGDTQYFGPGTRLTVL.

The chain links TRBV5-5 to TRBJ1-5, with TRBD1 matching over 8 bases. Per germline, CDR1 SGHKS and CDR2 YYEKEE (reference sequence). The CDR3 has 17 residues. CDR3 sequence (DNA): TGTGCAGCAGCTTGGCCGAACAGGGGGATTAGCAATCAGCCCCAGCATTTT. Amino acids: CAAAWPNRGISNQPQHF.

In its sample, this clone was seen once. The chain is built from TRBV4-2 and TRBJ2-3, with 10 bases fitting TRBD2. This CDR3 has 17 amino acids. Germline CDR1 is LGHNA and CDR2 is YNFKEQ. V was clipped by 3 bases and J by 2 bases; unmatched bases: 8. Written as DNA, the CDR3 is TGTGCCAGCAGCCAGCAACTAGCGGGACAATTCACAGATACGCAGTATTTT. Protein product: CASSQQLAGQFTDTQYF.

This chain connects TRBV5-4 to TRBJ2-2, with D unclear. Germline lookup yields CDR1 SGHNT and CDR2 YYREEE (reference sequence). The CDR3 consists of 14 residues. Trimming took off 0 bases at V and 2 bases at J, with 5 bases between the two ends. CDR3 sequence: CASSLAVNTGELFF. The CDR3 coding sequence is TGTGCCAGCAGCTTGGCAGTTAACACCGGGGAGCTGTTTTTT. Looking up the rest from reference TRBV5-4 and TRBJ2-2 gives the full variable domain: ETGVTQSPTHLIKTRGQQVTLRCSSQSGHNTVSWYQQALGQGPQFIFQYYREEENGRGNFPPRFSGLQFPNYSSELNVNALELDDSALYLCASSLAVNTGELFFGEGSRLTVL.

This clone was recorded a few times. CDR3 loop: CASSEREFSAFF. The CDR3 nucleotides are TGTGCCAGCAGTGAAAGGGAGTTCTCAGCTTTCTTT. The chain couples TRBV2 to TRBJ1-1, with D hard to call. Germline assignment: CDR1 SNHLY and CDR2 FYNNEI. The V gene lost 2 bases and the J gene lost 10 bases, with 11 bases spanning the gap. The CDR3 totals 12 residues.

The V and J genes are TRBV5-5 and TRBJ2-5; 7 nucleotides line up with TRBD1. Trimming at V came to 4 bases and at J to 1 base, leaving 4 bases not matched to a gene. The CDR3 is made up of 14 amino acids. In germline, CDR1 is SGHKS, CDR2 YYEKEE (reference sequence). The CDR3 loop is CASSRWDSQETQYF. CDR3 bases: TGTGCCAGCAGCCGATGGGACAGCCAAGAGACCCAGTACTTC.

The chain carries TRBV7-9 and TRBJ2-1; 14 bases agree with TRBD2. Trimming cost V 5 bases and J 8 bases; bases outside gene matches: 2. CDR3 length: 14 amino acids. Germline V lookup: CDR1 SEHNR, CDR2 FQNEAQ (reference sequence). CDR3 coding DNA: TGTGCCAGCAGCCCGACTAGCGGGAGGGATGAGCAGTTCTTC. Its translation is CASSPTSGRDEQFF.

V is TRBV29-1 and J is TRBJ2-7; D not certain. V was clipped by 4 bases and J by 5 bases, with 6 bases between them. Germline V gene lookup returns CDR1 SQVTM and CDR2 ANQGSEA. The length of the CDR3 is 10 residues. CDR3 in DNA: TGCAGCGTTGGGTCTAACGAGCAGTACTTC. Translated: CSVGSNEQYF.

J is TRBJ2-3 and V is TRBV19; no clear D. V was cut by 10 bases and J by 1 base, with 15 bases left in between. The CDR3 contains 14 residues. The germline CDR1 and CDR2 sequences are LNHDA and SQIVND (reference sequence). The CDR3 spells CATQQQPGTDTQYF. CDR3 in DNA: TGTGCCACTCAACAACAGCCCGGCACAGATACGCAGTATTTT.

The chain has TRBV5-1 and TRBJ2-2, with D uncertain. V shed 1 base and J shed 2 bases, with 6 bases lying between them. CDR3 length equals 14 residues. Germline values: CDR1 SGHRS, CDR2 YFSETQ. CDR3 DNA sequence: TGCGCCAGCAGCTTGTTGACTAACACCGGGGAGCTGTTTTTT. It is translated as CASSLLTNTGELFF.

V is TRBV5-4 and J is TRBJ2-1; TRBD2 matches 9 bases. V gave up 4 bases and J gave up 7 bases; unmatched junction bases: 18. From germline, CDR1 is SGHNT and CDR2 YYREEE (reference sequence). This CDR3 is 18 amino acids long. CDR3 region: CASSTLIGKREDFNEQFF. As DNA, the CDR3 is TGTGCCAGCAGCACCTTAATTGGCAAGCGGGAGGATTTTAATGAGCAGTTCTTC. Based on the CDR3 plus reference TRBV5-4 and TRBJ2-1, the full variable domain is ETGVTQSPTHLIKTRGQQVTLRCSSQSGHNTVSWYQQALGQGPQFIFQYYREEENGRGNFPPRFSGLQFPNYSSELNVNALELDDSALYLCASSTLIGKREDFNEQFFGPGTRLTVL.

In this sample, this clone turned up a few times. The chain employs TRBV7-2 and TRBJ2-5; possible D gene TRBD2, 6 bases. This CDR3 is 14 amino acids long. The ends were cut back, 5 bases at V and 2 bases at J, with 12 bases in the middle. Germline V gene data show CDR1 as SGHTA and CDR2 as FQGNSA. For the CDR3, the DNA is TGTGCCAGCAGCGCTAGGAGGGGACAAGAGACCCAGTACTTC. Protein product: CASSARRGQETQYF.

This clone was detected once. The rearrangement uses TRBV28 and TRBJ2-7; 11 bases align to TRBD1. This CDR3 comprises 16 residues. CDR1 is MDHEN, CDR2 SYDVKM, per germline. After removal of 8 bases from V and 3 bases from J, the junction contained 12 bases not matched to a gene. The CDR3 DNA follows: TGTGCCAGCTTGGACAGGGGGCAGCGGGGGTACTACGAGCAGTACTTC. Translation: CASLDRGQRGYYEQYF.

The rearrangement uses TRBV23-1 and TRBJ2-7, with D possibly being TRBD1 (6 bases). TRBV23-1 is identified as an open reading frame with a role that is uncertain. CDR3 size: 16 residues. The ends were cut back, 0 bases at V and 2 bases at J, with 14 bases in the middle. The CDR3 loop reads CASSQSSPGTPYEQYF. The CDR3 coding sequence is TGCGCCAGCAGTCAATCCTCCCCTGGGACACCCTACGAGCAGTACTTC.

The chain is built from TRBV4-1 and TRBJ2-7; D may be TRBD1 (7 bases). The length of the CDR3 is 17 residues. Trimming took off 4 bases at V and 4 bases at J, with 23 bases between the two ends. In germline, CDR1 is MGHRA, CDR2 YSYEKL. The CDR3 DNA follows: TGCGCCAGCAGCCTTCAGGGGGGCACGGGAGAAGCGTACGAGCAGTACTTC. As protein: CASSLQGGTGEAYEQYF.

The CDR3 sequence: CASSLVFRDRVSYEQYF. CDR3 nucleotide sequence: TGCGCCAGCAGCTTGGTATTCCGGGACAGAGTCTCCTACGAGCAGTACTTC. This chain links TRBV5-1 with TRBJ2-7, with 7 bases fitting TRBD1. Per germline, CDR1 SGHRS and CDR2 YFSETQ. V was pared by 0 bases and J by 0 bases, with 9 bases of the junction left unmatched. This CDR3 contains 17 residues.

This clone came up once. The chain uses TRBV6-5 and TRBJ2-3, with 7 bases fitting TRBD1. The CDR3 sequence is 15 residues long. Germline values: CDR1 MNHEY, CDR2 SVGAGI. The V gene end was trimmed by 0 bases and the J gene end by 2 bases; junction bases not matched to a gene: 2. The CDR3 DNA reads TGTGCCAGCAGTTACTCGGACAGGCCCACAGATACGCAGTATTTT. Translated: CASSYSDRPTDTQYF.